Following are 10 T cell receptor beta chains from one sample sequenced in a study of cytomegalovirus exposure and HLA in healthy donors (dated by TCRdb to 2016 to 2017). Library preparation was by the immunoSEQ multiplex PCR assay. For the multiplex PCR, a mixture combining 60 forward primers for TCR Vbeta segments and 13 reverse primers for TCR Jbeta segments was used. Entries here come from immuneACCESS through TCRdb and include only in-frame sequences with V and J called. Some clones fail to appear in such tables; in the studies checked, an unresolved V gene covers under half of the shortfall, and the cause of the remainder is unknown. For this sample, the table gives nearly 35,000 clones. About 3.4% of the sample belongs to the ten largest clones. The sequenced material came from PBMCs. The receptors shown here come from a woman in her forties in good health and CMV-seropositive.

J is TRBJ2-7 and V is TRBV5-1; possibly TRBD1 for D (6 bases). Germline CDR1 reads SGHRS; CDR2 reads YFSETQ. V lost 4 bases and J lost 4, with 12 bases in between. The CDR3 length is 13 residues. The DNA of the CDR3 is TGCGCCAGCAGCCGGAACAGGGCATACGAGCAGTACTTC. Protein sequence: CASSRNRAYEQYF.

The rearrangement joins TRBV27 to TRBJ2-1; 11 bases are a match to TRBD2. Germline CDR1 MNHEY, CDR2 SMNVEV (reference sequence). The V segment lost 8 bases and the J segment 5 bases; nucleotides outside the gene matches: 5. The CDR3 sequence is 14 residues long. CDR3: CASYTSGGHNEQFF. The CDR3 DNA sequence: TGTGCCAGCTACACTAGCGGGGGACACAATGAGCAGTTCTTC.

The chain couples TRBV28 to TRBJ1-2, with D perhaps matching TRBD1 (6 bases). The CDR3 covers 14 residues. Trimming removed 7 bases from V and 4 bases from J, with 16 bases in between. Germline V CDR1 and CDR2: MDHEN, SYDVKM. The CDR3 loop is CASTSSGRGYGYTF. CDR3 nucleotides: TGTGCCAGCACCTCCTCCGGCAGGGGCTATGGCTACACCTTC.

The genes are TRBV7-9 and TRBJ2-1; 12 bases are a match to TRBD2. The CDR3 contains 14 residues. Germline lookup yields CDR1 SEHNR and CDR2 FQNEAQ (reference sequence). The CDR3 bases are TGTTCGACGCGGGCTAGCGGGAGGGACAATGAGCAGTTCTTC. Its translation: CSTRASGRDNEQFF.

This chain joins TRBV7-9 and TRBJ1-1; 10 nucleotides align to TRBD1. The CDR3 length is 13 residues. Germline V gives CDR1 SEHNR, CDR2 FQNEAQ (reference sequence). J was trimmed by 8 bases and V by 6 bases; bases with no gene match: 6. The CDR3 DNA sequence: TGTGCCAGCAGTCAACGGACAGGGGGGGAAGCTTTCTTT. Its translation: CASSQRTGGEAFF.

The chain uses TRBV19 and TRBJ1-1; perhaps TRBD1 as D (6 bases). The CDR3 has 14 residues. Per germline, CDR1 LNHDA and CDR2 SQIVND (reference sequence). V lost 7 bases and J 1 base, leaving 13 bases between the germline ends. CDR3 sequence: CASIRGARNTEAFF. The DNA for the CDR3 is TGTGCCAGTATCCGGGGGGCGCGGAACACTGAAGCTTTCTTT.

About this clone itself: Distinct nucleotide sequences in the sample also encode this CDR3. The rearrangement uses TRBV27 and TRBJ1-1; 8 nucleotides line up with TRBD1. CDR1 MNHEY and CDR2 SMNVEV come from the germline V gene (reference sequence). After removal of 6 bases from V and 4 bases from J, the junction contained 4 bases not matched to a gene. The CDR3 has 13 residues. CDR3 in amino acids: CASSLTGATEAFF. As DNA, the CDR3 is TGTGCCAGCAGCTTGACAGGGGCCACTGAAGCTTTCTTT.

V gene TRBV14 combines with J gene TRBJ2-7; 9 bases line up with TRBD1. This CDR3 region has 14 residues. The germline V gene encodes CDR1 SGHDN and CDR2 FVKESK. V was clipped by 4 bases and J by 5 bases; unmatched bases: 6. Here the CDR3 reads CASSRDRGSDEQYF. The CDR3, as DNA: TGTGCCAGCAGCCGCGACAGGGGGAGCGACGAGCAGTACTTC.

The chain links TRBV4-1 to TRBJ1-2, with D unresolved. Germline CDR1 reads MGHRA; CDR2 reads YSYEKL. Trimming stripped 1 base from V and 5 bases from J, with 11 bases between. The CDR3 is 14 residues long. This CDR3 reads CASSQGAGAYGYTF. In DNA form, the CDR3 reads TGCGCCAGCAGCCAAGGGGCAGGTGCTTATGGCTACACCTTC.

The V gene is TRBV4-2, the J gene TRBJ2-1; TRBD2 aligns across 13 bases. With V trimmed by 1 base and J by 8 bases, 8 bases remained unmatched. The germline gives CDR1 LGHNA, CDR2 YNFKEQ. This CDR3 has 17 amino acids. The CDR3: CASSQAWTSGRRDEQFF. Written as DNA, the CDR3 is TGTGCCAGCAGCCAAGCATGGACTAGCGGGAGACGAGATGAGCAGTTCTTC.